This T cell receptor beta chain derives from a study of T-cell memory formation after mild COVID-19. Study-level background: TCR clusters mostly belonged to single donors. Study-wide results and limits: Later expanders leaned CD4+, whereas day 15 to 85 contracting clones were balanced CD4/CD8. Memory from before infection featured some responding clones, which suggests cross-reactive memory joined.

Constant-segment primers were used for 5'RACE, and the resulting TCR alpha and TCR beta cDNA libraries carried sample barcodes and UMIs. TCRdb re-derived calls from the 5' RACE reads in MiXCR, one entry per CDR3 protein. The repertoire has hundreds of thousands of distinct CDR3 sequences, approximately 15% of them found once; the top ten carry just over 8%. Germline V gene sequence: CDR1 DFQATT, CDR2 SNEGSKA (reference sequence). This CDR3 contains 12 residues. About this clonotype: Its antigen is not identified.

The chain uses TRBV20-1 and TRBJ1-5; D ambiguous. Sequencing was performed on PBMCs or a T cell subset sorted from them (not recorded which). This TCR came from an adult woman who had mild COVID-19 (a few samples of this study predate the infection). Cell type and time point are not known. The CDR3 loop reads CRTGVANQPQHF. The CDR3 coding sequence is TGCAGGACCGGGGTAGCAAATCAGCCCCAGCATTTT.